This T cell receptor beta chain stems from a study of T-cell memory formation after mild COVID-19. Study in general: TCR clusters were mostly confined to one donor each. Study observations and caveats: Certain responding clones were present in pre-infection memory, suggesting participation of cross-reactive memory. CD4+ bias marked clones expanding day 15 to 37, unlike balanced contracting clones. CD4+ contracting clones lay mainly in CM and EM, CD8+ ones in EMRA.

TCRdb ran MiXCR on the 5' RACE reads and lists one entry per CDR3 protein. The sample lists roughly 620,000 distinct CDR3 sequences, more than 15% occurring once. Germline-derived CDR1 and CDR2 are SGHRS and YFSETQ. The CDR3 is 16 amino acids. V lost 3 bases, J lost 0 bases, and 6 bases stayed unmatched. This clonotype has only a few counts. Antigen: not known. The chain is built from TRBV5-1 and TRBJ2-7; 10 positions agree with TRBD2. Material: PBMCs or a T cell subset sorted from them (not recorded which). The TCR was taken from an adult woman who had mild COVID-19 (a few samples of this study predate the infection). Cell type and time point are not known. The CDR3 reads CASSSGLAQSSYEQYF. The DNA of the CDR3 is TGCGCCAGCAGCTCGGGACTAGCGCAGAGCTCCTACGAGCAGTACTTC.